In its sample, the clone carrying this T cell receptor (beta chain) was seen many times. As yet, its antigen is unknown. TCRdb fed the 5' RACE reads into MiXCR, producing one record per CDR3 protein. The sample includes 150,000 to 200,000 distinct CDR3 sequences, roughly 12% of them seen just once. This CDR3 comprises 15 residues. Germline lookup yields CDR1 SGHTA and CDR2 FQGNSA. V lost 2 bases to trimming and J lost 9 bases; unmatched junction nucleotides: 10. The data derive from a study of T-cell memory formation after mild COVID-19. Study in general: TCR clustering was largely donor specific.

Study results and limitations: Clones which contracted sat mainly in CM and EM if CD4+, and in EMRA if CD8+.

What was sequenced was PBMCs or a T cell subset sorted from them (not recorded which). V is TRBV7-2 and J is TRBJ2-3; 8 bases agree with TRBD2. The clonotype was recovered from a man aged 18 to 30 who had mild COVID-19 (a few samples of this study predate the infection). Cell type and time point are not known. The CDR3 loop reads CASSLSRGAPSTQYF. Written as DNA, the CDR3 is TGTGCCAGCAGCTTATCGCGGGGGGCTCCCTCCACGCAGTATTTT.